This T cell receptor beta chain was identified in a study of blood T cell repertoires in COVID-19. In the study overall: COVID-19 samples collected from the United States, Italy and Spain covered acute and convalescent phases. PBMCs, B-cell-depleted T cells, or T cells provided the cDNA or gDNA that made up the material.

This CDR3 is 17 amino acids long. CDR1 and CDR2 from the germline V gene are SGHNT and YYREEE (reference sequence). J was trimmed by 5 bases and V by 4 bases; bases with no gene match: 15. Original processing methods: Scientists estimated how many nucleated cells there were by amplifying reference gene primers. This table comes from immunoSEQ multiplex PCR, and its TCRdb copy is limited to in-frame clones, with some not included. That table furnishes V, J and clone size, whereas the DNA furnished D and trimming. The table records 73,000 or so clones, 86% of them present only once. The sequenced sample consisted of peripheral blood. This sequence originates from a man under 40 with acute or convalescent COVID-19. The chain is built from TRBV5-4 and TRBJ2-1; TRBD2 matches at 7 bases. The CDR3 region has the DNA TGTGCCAGCAGCCAGGCAATGGGACTACTTATGGACAATGAGCAGTTCTTC. Amino acids: CASSQAMGLLMDNEQFF.